The source of this T cell receptor (beta chain) is a study of cytomegalovirus exposure and HLA in healthy donors (dated by TCRdb to 2015 to 2018). In terms of the full investigation: According to an earlier analysis of several hundred of the donors, roughly 180 million T cells yielded 117 million unique TCR beta sequences and more than 250 Gb of sequence data. An early release covering approximately 600 HLA-typed donors comprised about 300 gigabases of sequencing data and approximately 80 million unique TCR sequences. Among the roughly 410 genotyped donors, around 81% belonged to the genetic ancestry cluster associated with self-reported Caucasian donors. The aim of the study was to test whether cataloging public T cell receptors could identify signatures of past pathogen exposure. Using immunosequencing, the study profiled T cell repertoires from 666 subjects and related those repertoires to cytomegalovirus serostatus. Along with the roughly 710-subject first cohort, a separate validation cohort of over a hundred different subjects was used. The study combined high-throughput TCR immunosequencing, statistical association of individual TCRs with disease status, and machine learning to predict cytomegalovirus infection status. A later analysis re-examined previously published TCR beta repertoires from about 670 donors and added high-resolution HLA genotyping to investigate patterns of TCR occurrence. In the later analysis, no new phenotypic data were used to find candidate immune exposures; instead, reliance was placed on TCR beta sequences and their occurrence across donors. In an earlier analysis of 500 to 650 of the donors, high-throughput TCR beta sequencing was used to judge whether each TCR beta V gene segment behaved as functional or pseudogenic. Donor age, sex, ethnicity and CMV serostatus were compiled together with the repertoire data. A later genetic analysis took genome-wide SNP genotypes for about 60% of the roughly 670 donors and used that subset as a discovery cohort. All discovery cohort repertoires had been generated on a single sequencing platform. Both class I and class II loci were covered by HLA typing, at four-digit resolution. Typing coverage varied by locus: roughly 620-640 donors for A, B, C, DRB1 and DQB1; more than 500 for DQA1; about 600 for DPA1; roughly 450 for DPB1. Four or five DR-DQ haplotypes were handled as single units for association and clustering because linkage in the cohort was strong. Among 398 genotyped donors of the cohort, an average of approximately 250,000 unique TCR beta nucleotide sequences were sequenced per donor, roughly 18% of them non-productive. General findings and caveats noted by the study authors: According to a later analysis, parvovirus B19, influenza, CMV and Epstein-Barr virus appeared linked to several top co-occurrence clusters. At a false discovery rate of 0.05, a later analysis linked about 16,000 TCR beta sequences to specific HLA alleles. The only immune exposure information available for the cohort was CMV serostatus. A further reported finding was that TCR beta sequences accurately predicted the HLA-A and HLA-B alleles for most subjects in the first cohort. A later analysis found that HLA-associated TCR beta chains were more clonally expanded and had lower generation probabilities than equally common non-associated chains. The presence/absence analyses assumed that sequencing depth was roughly uniform across donors, and that assumption may not be true. Compared with the roughly 600-donor mean, donors in an Asian-associated ancestry cluster had fewer N-insertions in productive TCRs, according to a later genetic analysis. A few of the identified cytomegalovirus-associated TCR beta chains were confirmed in vitro to be specific for cytomegalovirus antigens. The authors suggested that the approach could potentially be extended to other disease states and immunological phenotypes. Linkage disequilibrium might explain the correlated functional status among segregating V segments, but an unknown experimental factor could not be excluded. Some IMGT-functional V segments, including TRBV6-2 and TRBV6-3, could not be told apart with the 87-base-pair reads, so those segments were excluded. The earlier analysis of fewer than 750 of the donors excluded some 15 rarely observed V segments, including chromosome 9 orphons, because counts were too low. A later analysis found that TCR association rates varied across HLA loci, with DRB1 alleles showing the most associated TCRs and HLA-C alleles the fewest. Assigning TCR associations to individual alleles was difficult when HLA alleles, especially DR and DQ, strongly co-occurred. The cohort was sequenced for TCR beta chains only, and without alpha or paired-chain data the features that could be detected were limited. Most TCR sequences were observed very rarely across donors, whereas some public TCRs were present in many individuals. A cluster of highly shared sequence variants was judged likely to be a technical artifact of the sequencing pipeline. Because some donors lacked HLA typing at each locus, the association tests relied only on the typed subset. The study listed 164 TCR beta chains as associated with cytomegalovirus. Most CMV-associated TCR beta chains appeared to be HLA-restricted in a later analysis, and the HLA associations seemed to be driven largely by CMV exposure. A later genetic analysis associated a missense DCLRE1C variant with V-gene and J-gene trimming of TCR beta chains, and an independent cohort replicated the association. The classifier was reported to diagnose cytomegalovirus status with high specificity and sensitivity in both the original and validation cohorts. Broadly in line with IMGT annotations, most TCR beta V segments showed up in productive rearrangements about 87% or about 30% of the time in an earlier analysis of approximately 600 of the donors.

Turning to this clone: Its antigen specificity is not known. Base-call qualities are not available, and no considerably larger clone is one nucleotide away.

From the germline V gene, CDR1 is LGHNA and CDR2 is YSLEER. Here V drops 3 bases and J drops 7 bases, and the junction holds 14 bases not matched to any gene. The CDR3 runs 18 amino acids, cysteine and phenylalanine included. The DNA shown is the 54-base CDR3, in frame from base 1. The library was built by means of the immunoSEQ multiplex PCR assay. For the multiplex PCR, a mixture combining 60 forward primers for TCR Vbeta segments and 13 reverse primers for TCR Jbeta segments was used. Amplification of the CDR3 region of rearranged TCR beta genes was performed with a multiplex PCR assay on genomic DNA. On the Illumina HiSeq System, the amplified TCR beta libraries were sequenced as 87-base-pair reads. As for the original processing: A later analysis tallied roughly 78 million unique TCR beta chains across the approximately 670 repertoires, and approximately 11 million of those chains were shared by two or more donors. Raw reads were error-corrected and collapsed into unique sequences by a nearest-neighbor algorithm in which closely related sequences were merged to remove PCR and sequencing errors. CDR3 sequences were aligned to IMGT reference sequences to assign V, D and J gene segments. Each retained sequence needed at least a six-nucleotide match to both a V gene segment and a J gene segment. Rearrangements were classified as productive when the CDR3 lacked stop codons and remained in frame with V and J, and all other rearrangements were classified as non-productive. Following IMGT convention, CDR3 was defined as the stretch from the second conserved V-encoded cysteine up to the conserved J-encoded phenylalanine. In an earlier analysis of more than 550 of the donors, sequences lacking an unambiguous match to a single V gene segment were excluded. In an earlier analysis of 450 to 700 of the donors, V segments were called functional above 56.7% productive rearrangements and were called segregating when the between-donor standard deviation exceeded 5%. A statistical classification framework was developed to diagnose cytomegalovirus status using the catalog of TCR beta chain sequences. In a later analysis, V and J genes were assigned by comparing TCR nucleotide sequences against IMGT/GENE-DB human TR gene sequences. Using the TCRdist pipeline, a later analysis assigned CDR3 sequences along with most-parsimonious VDJ recombination scenarios. In a later analysis, each TCR beta chain was defined by its CDR3 amino acid sequence together with its V-gene family, and reads lacking a unique V-gene family were excluded. As a way to deal with suspected cross-contamination and a sequencing artifact, a later analysis dropped over 550 nucleotide sequences that were highly shared and had low generation probability. In a later analysis, a clonal expansion index was calculated for each public chain from normalized within-repertoire ranks of inferred template counts. In a later analysis, generation probabilities were computed with a VDJ recombination model fitted to out-of-frame rearrangements, and the resulting probabilities were checked against IGoR. In a later analysis, hypergeometric tests were used to score TCR-TCR, TCR-HLA and TCR-CMV co-occurrence, with a repertoire-size bias correction applied to TCR pairs. A later analysis estimated false discovery rates by permuting HLA or CMV assignments 20 times. In a later analysis, co-occurring TCRs were grouped with DBSCAN, and TCRdist sequence similarity was added when clustering was performed within HLA-allele-positive subsets. Co-occurrence clustering excluded repertoires with fewer than 30,000 or more than 120,000 public chains, plus five with anomalous nucleotide sharing. TCRdb mirrors the immuneACCESS table, restricted to in-frame sequences. Some clones are absent from its copies; in checked studies, under half trace to an unresolved V gene, and the reason for the others is unknown. That table supplies the V and J calls and clone size; D and trimming were determined from the DNA. The sample table contains 55,000 to 80,000 clones; only one count was recorded for roughly 78% of them. The ten most abundant clones make up roughly 2% of the sample.

The cohort comprised more than 550 healthy bone marrow donors. At the time of sampling, every cohort member was nominally healthy, though immune exposures that went unrecorded were likely present. The donor was CMV seronegative and was included in the group of over 300 seronegative cohort members. Each donor provided a peripheral blood sample, and peripheral blood mononuclear cells were used for TCR beta sequencing. Genomic DNA was extracted from the blood cell samples with the Qiagen DNeasy Blood Extraction Kit. The sequence was collected from a man younger than 30 in good health and CMV-seronegative. The rearranged chain carries TRBV4-3 and TRBJ2-1; 11 junctional bases match TRBD2. The sequencing sample was made of PBMCs. The CDR3 protein is CASSHPNPTSGSLNEQFF. Here is the DNA: TGCGCCAGCAGCCACCCGAACCCTACTAGCGGGAGTTTAAATGAGCAGTTCTTC.